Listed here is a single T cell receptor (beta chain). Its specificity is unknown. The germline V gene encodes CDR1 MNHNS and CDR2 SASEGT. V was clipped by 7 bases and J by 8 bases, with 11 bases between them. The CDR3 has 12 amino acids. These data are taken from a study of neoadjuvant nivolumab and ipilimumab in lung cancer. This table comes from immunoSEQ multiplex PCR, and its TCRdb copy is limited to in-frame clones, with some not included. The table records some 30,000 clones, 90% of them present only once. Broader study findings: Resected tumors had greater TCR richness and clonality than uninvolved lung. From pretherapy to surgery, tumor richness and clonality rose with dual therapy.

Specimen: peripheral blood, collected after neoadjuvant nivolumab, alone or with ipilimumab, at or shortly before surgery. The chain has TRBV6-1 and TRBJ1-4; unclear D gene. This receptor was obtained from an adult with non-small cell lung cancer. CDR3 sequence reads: CASTGIREKLFF. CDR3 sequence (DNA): TGTGCCAGCACGGGGATACGAGAAAAACTGTTTTTT.